Below are 16 T cell receptor beta chains sequenced from a single sample in a study of T cells in Graves' hyperthyroidism and ophthalmopathy. Amplification of TCR beta CDR3 regions was performed using RNA transcripts as template. Carried out on the TCR CDR3, a first-round RT-PCR used the HTBI primer set. Each CDR3 protein is one row after TCRdb ran MiXCR on the multiplex PCR reads. The profile shows 500,000 to 600,000 distinct CDR3 sequences, 46% of them singletons. Sequences were obtained from peripheral blood or thyroid tissue (not recorded which). All receptors come from an adult woman with Graves' disease, either hyperthyroidism or ophthalmopathy (not recorded which).

The chain combines TRBV9 with TRBJ2-7; D is unclear. Per the germline V gene, CDR1 is SGDLS and CDR2 is YYNGEE. This CDR3 spans 13 amino acids. V was pared by 0 bases and J by 4 bases, with 8 bases between. DNA for the CDR3: TGTGCCAGCAGCGTAGGCGCGTGGTACGAGCAGTACTTC. The encoded protein is CASSVGAWYEQYF.

The sample holds many counts of this clonotype. V is TRBV2 and J is TRBJ2-2; D not resolved. The germline gives CDR1 SNHLY, CDR2 FYNNEI. The CDR3 is 15 amino acids. Trimming left V 6 bases short and J 2 bases short, with 13 bases between. In nucleotides, the CDR3 is TGTGCCAGCAGAAAAGGAGAGGTTAACACCGGGGAGCTGTTTTTT. It codes for CASRKGEVNTGELFF. Combining the CDR3 with reference TRBV2 and TRBJ2-2 gives the whole variable domain EPEVTQTPSHQVTQMGQEVILRCVPISNHLYFYWYRQILGQKVEFLVSFYNNEISEKSEIFDDQFSVERPDGSNFTLKIRSTKLEDSAMYFCASRKGEVNTGELFFGEGSRLTVL.

The CDR3 DNA is TGTGCCAGCAGCTCAAAACAGGGGGCTCTCGGAGTCGATCAGCCCCAGCATTTT. It is translated as CASSSKQGALGVDQPQHF. The chain links TRBV11-2 to TRBJ1-5; 9 bases agree with TRBD1. Per the germline V gene, CDR1 is SGHAT and CDR2 is FQNNGV. Unmatched junction bases numbered 15, after V lost 4 bases and J lost 5 bases. The CDR3 is 18 amino acids.

In its sample, this clonotype was seen many times. This chain connects TRBV20-1 to TRBJ2-7, with TRBD2 matching over 7 bases. There are 12 residues in the CDR3. J gave up 7 bases and V 6 bases, and 9 bases lay outside the gene matches. Germline V gene lookup returns CDR1 DFQATT and CDR2 SNEGSKA (reference sequence). The CDR3 region has the DNA TGCAGTGCCGGTAGCGGGTCTCGGGAGCAGTACTTC. It encodes CSAGSGSREQYF.

This clonotype was recorded at least ten times. The rearrangement links TRBV25-1 to TRBJ2-2, with D unclear. CDR1 is MGHDK, CDR2 SYGVNS, per germline. The CDR3 length is 12 residues. With 3 bases removed from V and 8 bases from J, the gap between germline ends came to 7 bases. The CDR3 here is CASSDAFGELFF. The DNA for the CDR3 is TGTGCCAGCAGTGATGCCTTTGGGGAGCTGTTTTTT.

This clonotype was seen ten or more times. This chain joins TRBV5-8 and TRBJ2-5; TRBD1 matches at 8 bases. The CDR3 has 15 residues. Germline V gene sequence: CDR1 SGHTS, CDR2 YDEGEE. V was pared by 5 bases and J by 6 bases, with 12 bases of the junction left unmatched. CDR3 sequence: CASRSFGQGGKTQYF. The CDR3 DNA reads as TGTGCCAGCAGATCCTTTGGACAGGGTGGGAAGACCCAGTACTTC.

Many counts were recorded for this clonotype. The chain employs TRBV5-8 and TRBJ1-5; 7 bases are shared with TRBD1. The CDR3 length is 19 residues. The germline V gene has CDR1 SGHTS and CDR2 YDEGEE. V lost 1 base and J lost 1; bases outside the gene matches: 14. CDR3: CASSLLWVIAGQSNQPQHF. The DNA for the CDR3 is TGTGCCAGCAGCTTGTTGTGGGTGATAGCGGGACAGAGCAATCAGCCCCAGCATTTT.

The rearrangement uses TRBV14 and TRBJ1-4, with D possibly matching TRBD1 (5 bases). The CDR3 is 14 residues long. V shed 0 bases and J shed 7 bases, with 9 bases lying between them. The germline gives CDR1 SGHDN, CDR2 FVKESK. The CDR3 nucleotides read TGTGCCAGCAGCCAAGATCTTACAGGTGAAAAACTGTTTTTT. Amino acid sequence: CASSQDLTGEKLFF.

This clonotype was counted ten times or more. The V and J genes are TRBV6-1 and TRBJ1-6; 7 nucleotides line up with TRBD1. The CDR3 runs to 18 residues. Germline V CDR1 and CDR2: MNHNS, SASEGT. Trimming at V came to 6 bases and at J to 4 bases, leaving 15 bases not matched to a gene. The CDR3 DNA reads TGTGCCAGCAGGAAGAGGGGGCAACCGTTGAGATATAATTCACCCCTCCACTTT. Translation gives CASRKRGQPLRYNSPLHF.

This clonotype was observed many times. The chain is built from TRBV19 and TRBJ1-4, with 8 bases aligning to TRBD1. The CDR3 sequence is 15 residues long. Germline V gives CDR1 LNHDA, CDR2 SQIVND (reference sequence). V dropped 5 bases and J dropped 6; count of bases not matched to a gene: 8. CDR3 sequence reads: CASSPRDRTDEKLFF. The CDR3 DNA reads as TGTGCCAGTAGTCCGCGGGACAGGACGGATGAAAAACTGTTTTTT. The full variable domain, its missing parts supplied by reference TRBV19 and TRBJ1-4, is DGGITQSPKYLFRKEGQNVTLSCEQNLNHDAMYWYRQDPGQGLRLIYYSQIVNDFQKGDIAEGYSVSREKKESFPLTVTSAQKNPTAFYLCASSPRDRTDEKLFFGSGTQLSVL.

The chain carries TRBV10-2 and TRBJ2-7, with 8 bases identical to TRBD1. Unmatched junction bases numbered 6, after V lost 5 bases and J lost 6 bases. The CDR3 runs 13 residues. CDR1 and CDR2 from the germline V gene are WSHSY and SAAADI. The CDR3 nucleotides are TGCGCCAGCAGTCAGGGGGCATGGTCCGAGCAGTACTTC. Protein product: CASSQGAWSEQYF.

This clonotype was recorded at least ten times. The V gene is TRBV10-3, the J gene TRBJ1-1; no firm D call. The germline V gene has CDR1 ENHRY and CDR2 SYGVKD. This CDR3 comprises 11 residues. Trimming left V 10 bases short and J 5 bases short, with 11 bases between. CDR3 in DNA: TGTGCCACCTTGGTTGGAACTGAAGCTTTCTTT. It encodes CATLVGTEAFF.

This clonotype was seen many times. This sequence joins TRBV4-1 and TRBJ2-5, with D hard to call. The length of the CDR3 is 14 residues. Trimming stripped 5 bases from V and 0 bases from J, with 10 bases between. In germline, CDR1 is MGHRA, CDR2 YSYEKL. Here the CDR3 DNA reads TGCGCCAGCAGCTACCGGTCGTACCAAGAGACCCAGTACTTC. It is translated as CASSYRSYQETQYF.

In this sample, this clonotype turned up many times. This chain joins TRBV7-9 and TRBJ1-2, with no clear D. Trimming removed 5 bases at V and 4 bases at J, with 11 bases between. The CDR3 contains 13 residues. The germline V gene has CDR1 SEHNR and CDR2 FQNEAQ (reference sequence). The CDR3 spells CASSPMARYGYTF. CDR3 coding DNA: TGTGCCAGCAGCCCAATGGCGCGCTATGGCTACACCTTC.

The V gene is TRBV7-8, the J gene TRBJ1-6; 8 nucleotides agree with TRBD1. The germline V gene has CDR1 SGHVS and CDR2 FQNEAQ. V lost 7 bases to trimming and J lost 10 bases; unmatched junction nucleotides: 9. The CDR3 is 14 amino acids. This chain's CDR3 is CASTDRTGLSPLHF. CDR3 coding DNA: TGTGCCAGCACCGATCGGACAGGGCTGTCACCCCTCCACTTT.

This clonotype was seen a single time. A junction end diverges from the germline sequence, so it may reflect a read error. The chain combines TRBV25-1 with TRBJ2-5, with a possible D match to TRBD2 (5 bases). Germline CDR1 and CDR2: MGHDK and SYGVNS. The CDR3 totals 15 residues. The DNA for the CDR3 is TGCGCCAGCAGTTTTCCTCGCCGGGGTGGAGAGACCCAGTACTTC. Amino acids: CASSFPRRGGETQYF. Using reference TRBV25-1 and TRBJ2-5 for the parts outside the CDR3, the full variable domain is EADIYQTPRYLVIGTGKKITLECSQTMGHDKMYWYQQDPGMELHLIHYSYGVNSTEKGDLSSESTVSRIRTEHFPLTLESARPSHTSQYLCASSFPRRGGETQYFGPGTRLLVL.